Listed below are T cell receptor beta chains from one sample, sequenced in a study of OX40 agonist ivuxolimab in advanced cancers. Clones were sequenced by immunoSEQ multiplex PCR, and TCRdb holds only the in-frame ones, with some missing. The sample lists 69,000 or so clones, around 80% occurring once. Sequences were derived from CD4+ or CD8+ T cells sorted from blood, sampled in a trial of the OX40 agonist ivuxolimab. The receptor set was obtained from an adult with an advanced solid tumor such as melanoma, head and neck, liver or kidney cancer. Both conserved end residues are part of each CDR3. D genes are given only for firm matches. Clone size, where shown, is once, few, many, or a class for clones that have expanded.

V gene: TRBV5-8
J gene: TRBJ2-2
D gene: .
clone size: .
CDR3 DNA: TGTGCCAGCAACTTAGCGGCAGTTATGACCGGGGAGCTGTTTTTT
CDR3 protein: CASNLAAVMTGELFF

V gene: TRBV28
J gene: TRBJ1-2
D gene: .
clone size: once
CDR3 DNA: TGTGCCAGCAGTTCGCGGGGAGCCTATGGCTACACCTTC
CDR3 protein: CASSSRGAYGYTF

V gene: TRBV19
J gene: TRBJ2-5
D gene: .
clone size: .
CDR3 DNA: TGTGCCAGTAGTATCTCTGGCGGGAATGGGGAGACCCAGTACTTC
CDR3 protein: CASSISGGNGETQYF

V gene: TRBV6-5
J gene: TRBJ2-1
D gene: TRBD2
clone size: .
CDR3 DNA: TGTGCCAGCAGTCGTAGCGGGAGGGCCAGGAATGAGCAGTTCTTC
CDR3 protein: CASSRSGRARNEQFF

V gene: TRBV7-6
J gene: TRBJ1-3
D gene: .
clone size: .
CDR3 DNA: TGTGCCAGCAGCTTAGCGGACTCTGGAAACACCATATATTTT
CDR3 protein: CASSLADSGNTIYF

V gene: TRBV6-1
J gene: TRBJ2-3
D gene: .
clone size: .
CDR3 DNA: TGTGCCAGCAGTGAACTCGGGTTTCCTAGCACAGATACGCAGTATTTT
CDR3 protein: CASSELGFPSTDTQYF

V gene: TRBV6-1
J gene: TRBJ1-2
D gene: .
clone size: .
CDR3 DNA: TGTGCCAGCAGCCGCGCTGGGAACTATGGCTACACCTTC
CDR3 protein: CASSRAGNYGYTF

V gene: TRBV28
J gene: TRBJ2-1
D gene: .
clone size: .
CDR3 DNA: TGTGCCAGCAGTTTGGGGGGCCTATACAATGAGCAGTTCTTC
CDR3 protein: CASSLGGLYNEQFF

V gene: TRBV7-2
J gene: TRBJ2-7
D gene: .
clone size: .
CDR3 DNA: TGTGCCAGCAGCTTACCGACGAGCTCCTACGAGCAGTACTTC
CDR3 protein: CASSLPTSSYEQYF

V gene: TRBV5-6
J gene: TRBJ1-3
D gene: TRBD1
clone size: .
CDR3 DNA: TGTGCCAGCAGCTCACAGGGGACCTCTGGAAACACCATATATTTT
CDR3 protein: CASSSQGTSGNTIYF

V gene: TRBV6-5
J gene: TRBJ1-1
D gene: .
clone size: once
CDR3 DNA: TGTGCCAGCAGCGACAGGTCCTCGAACACTGAAGCTTTCTTT
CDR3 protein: CASSDRSSNTEAFF

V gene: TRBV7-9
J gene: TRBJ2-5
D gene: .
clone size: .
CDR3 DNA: TGTGCCAGCAGCTTAGCCGGGGAGACCCAGTACTTC
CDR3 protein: CASSLAGETQYF

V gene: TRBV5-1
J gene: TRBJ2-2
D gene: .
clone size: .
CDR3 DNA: TGCGCCAGCAGCTTTCCGGACACCGGGGAGCTGTTTTTT
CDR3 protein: CASSFPDTGELFF

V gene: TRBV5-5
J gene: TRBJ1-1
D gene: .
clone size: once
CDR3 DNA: TGTGCCAGCAGCCGCGGTGGGGGGATGAACACTGAAGCTTTCTTT
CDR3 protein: CASSRGGGMNTEAFF

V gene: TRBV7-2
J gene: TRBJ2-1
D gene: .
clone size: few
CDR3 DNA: TGTGCCAGCAGCTCACAGGGTGGCACGGGCAATGAGCAGTTCTTC
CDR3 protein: CASSSQGGTGNEQFF

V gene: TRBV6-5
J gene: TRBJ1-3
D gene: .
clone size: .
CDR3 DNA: TGTGCCAGCAGTTATTCAACAGCCTTCACTGGAAACACCATATATTTT
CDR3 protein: CASSYSTAFTGNTIYF

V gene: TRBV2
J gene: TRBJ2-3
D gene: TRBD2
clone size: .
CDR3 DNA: TGTGCCAGCAGTAGCGCGACTAGCAACACAGATACGCAGTATTTT
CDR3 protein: CASSSATSNTDTQYF

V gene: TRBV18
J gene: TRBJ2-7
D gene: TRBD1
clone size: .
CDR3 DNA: TGTGCCAGCTCACCGAGGGGGCTGAGGGAGCAGTACTTC
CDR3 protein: CASSPRGLREQYF

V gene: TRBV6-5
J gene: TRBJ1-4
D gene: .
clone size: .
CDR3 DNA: TGTGCCAGCAGTTACTCGGGGCAGTTTAATGAAAAACTGTTTTTT
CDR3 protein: CASSYSGQFNEKLFF

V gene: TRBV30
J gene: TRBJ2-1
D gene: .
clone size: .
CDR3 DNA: TGTGCCTGCACTTTCGAACAGGGCTGTATGAATGAGCAGTTCTTC
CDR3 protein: CACTFEQGCMNEQFF

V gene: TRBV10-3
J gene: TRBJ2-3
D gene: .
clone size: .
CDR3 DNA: TGTGCCATCAGTTTTGGACAGAGCACAGATACGCAGTATTTT
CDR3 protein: CAISFGQSTDTQYF

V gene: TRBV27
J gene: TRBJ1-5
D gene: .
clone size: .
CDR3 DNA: TGTGCCAGCAGTTCCCAAGACAGTTTTAATCAGCCCCAGCATTTT
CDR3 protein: CASSSQDSFNQPQHF

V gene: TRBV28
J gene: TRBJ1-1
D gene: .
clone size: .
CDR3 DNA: TGTGCCAGCAGTACACCCAGTCAGGCAAAATCCGAAGCTTTCTTT
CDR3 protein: CASSTPSQAKSEAFF

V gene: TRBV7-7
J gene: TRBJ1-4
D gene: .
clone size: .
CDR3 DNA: TGTGCCAGCAGCCCGGTGCATGGAGATGAAAAACTGTTTTTT
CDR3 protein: CASSPVHGDEKLFF

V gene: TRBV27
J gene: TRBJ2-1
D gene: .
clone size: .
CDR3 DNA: TGTGCCAGCAGTTTTGGCAGAACCTACAATGAGCAGTTCTTC
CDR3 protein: CASSFGRTYNEQFF

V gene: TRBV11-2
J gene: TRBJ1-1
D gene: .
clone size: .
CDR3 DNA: TGTGCCAGCAGCCTTAAGAGGAACACTGAAGCTTTCTTT
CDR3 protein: CASSLKRNTEAFF